This T cell receptor (beta chain) comes out of a study of CD4 T cells in relation to SARS-CoV-2 and coronaviruses. The CDR3 is 14 residues long. Trimming took 3 bases from V and 0 from J, leaving 7 bases between them. Looked up from germline, CDR1 is LNHDA and CDR2 is SQIVND (reference sequence). The table came from immunoSEQ multiplex PCR; TCRdb's copy has only in-frame clones and leaves some out. Seen here are about 26,000 clones, roughly 73% observed once, and the top ten hold over 15%. This clone has a handful of counts. The antigen remains undetermined. CD4+ T cells from unexposed donors were obtained before the COVID-19 pandemic (2011-2018). Isolation of CD4+ T cells took place after about 9 days in culture. Unexposed-donor CD4+ T cells were probed with SARS-CoV-2 S/N and four cold-coronavirus spikes, cells permitting.

The sequence was obtained from a human donor in good health. Specimen: CD4+ T cells from PBMCs, cultured in vitro. V usage is TRBV19 and J usage is TRBJ2-3; D not certain. CDR3 bases: TGTGCCAGTAGTATGGGTACTAGCACAGATACGCAGTATTTT. Translating it yields CASSMGTSTDTQYF.